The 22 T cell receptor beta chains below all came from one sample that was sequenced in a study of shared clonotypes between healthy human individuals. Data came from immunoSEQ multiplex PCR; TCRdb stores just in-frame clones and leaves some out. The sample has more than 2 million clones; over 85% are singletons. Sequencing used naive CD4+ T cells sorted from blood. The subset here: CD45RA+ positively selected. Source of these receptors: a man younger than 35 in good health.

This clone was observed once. The CDR3 spells CASRGDTQETQYF. CDR3 in DNA: TGTGCCAGCAGGGGGGACACCCAAGAGACCCAGTACTTC. V is TRBV5-8 and J is TRBJ2-5; maybe TRBD1 (6 bases). CDR3 length equals 13 residues. CDR1 and CDR2 from the germline V gene are SGHTS and YDEGEE. The V gene lost 5 bases and the J gene lost 1 base, with 9 bases spanning the gap.

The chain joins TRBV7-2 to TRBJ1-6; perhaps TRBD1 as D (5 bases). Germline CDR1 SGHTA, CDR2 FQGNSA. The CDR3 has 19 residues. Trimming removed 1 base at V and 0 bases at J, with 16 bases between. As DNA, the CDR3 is TGTGCCAGCAGCTTAGATCAGTCGCCAGGGAGCTCCTATAATTCACCCCTCCACTTT. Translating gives CASSLDQSPGSSYNSPLHF.

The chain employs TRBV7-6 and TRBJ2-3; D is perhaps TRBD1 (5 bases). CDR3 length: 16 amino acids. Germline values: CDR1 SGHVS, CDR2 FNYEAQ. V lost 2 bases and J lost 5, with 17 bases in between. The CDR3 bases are TGTGCCAGCAGCTTATTCGAGAAGGGGATCGGAGATACGCAGTATTTT. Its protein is CASSLFEKGIGDTQYF.

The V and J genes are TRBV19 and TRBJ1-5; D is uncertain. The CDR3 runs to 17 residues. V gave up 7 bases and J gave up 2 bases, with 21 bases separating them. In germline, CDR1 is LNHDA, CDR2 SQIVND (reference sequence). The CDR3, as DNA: TGTGCCAGTACCCCCCTAGGCGGACCCCCAGGCAATCAGCCCCAGCATTTT. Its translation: CASTPLGGPPGNQPQHF.

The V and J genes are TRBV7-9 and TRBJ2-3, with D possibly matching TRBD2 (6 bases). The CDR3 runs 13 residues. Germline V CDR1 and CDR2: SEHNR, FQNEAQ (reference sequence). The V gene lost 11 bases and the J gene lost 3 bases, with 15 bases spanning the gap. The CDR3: CAFQSGGTDTQYF. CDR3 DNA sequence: TGTGCCTTTCAAAGTGGGGGGACAGATACGCAGTATTTT. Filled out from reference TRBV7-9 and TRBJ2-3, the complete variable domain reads DTGVSQNPRHKITKRGQNVTFRCDPISEHNRLYWYRQTLGQGPEFLTYFQNEAQLEKSRLLSDRFSAERPKGSFSTLEIQRTEQGDSAMYLCAFQSGGTDTQYFGPGTRLTVL.

The CDR3 DNA reads TGCAGCGTTGACGGGGGCGGTCCTAACTATGGCTACACCTTC. Residues: CSVDGGGPNYGYTF. The chain joins TRBV29-1 to TRBJ1-2; TRBD1 might be the D (6 bases). Between the trimmed V and J ends, which lost 3 bases and 0 bases, there was a span of 11 bases. The CDR3 spans 14 residues. The germline V gene has CDR1 SQVTM and CDR2 ANQGSEA.

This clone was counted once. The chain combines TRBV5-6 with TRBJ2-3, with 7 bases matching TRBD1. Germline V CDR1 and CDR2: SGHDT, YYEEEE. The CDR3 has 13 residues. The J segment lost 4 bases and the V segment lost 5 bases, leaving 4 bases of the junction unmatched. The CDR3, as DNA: TGTGCCAGCAGGTTAACAGGGGCAGATACGCAGTATTTT. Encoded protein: CASRLTGADTQYF.

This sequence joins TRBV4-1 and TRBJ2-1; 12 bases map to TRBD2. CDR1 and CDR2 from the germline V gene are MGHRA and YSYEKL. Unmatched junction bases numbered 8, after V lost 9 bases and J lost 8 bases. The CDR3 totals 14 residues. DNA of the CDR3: TGCGCCAGTCGGACTAGCGGGACGCGGGATGAGCAGTTCTTC. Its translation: CASRTSGTRDEQFF.

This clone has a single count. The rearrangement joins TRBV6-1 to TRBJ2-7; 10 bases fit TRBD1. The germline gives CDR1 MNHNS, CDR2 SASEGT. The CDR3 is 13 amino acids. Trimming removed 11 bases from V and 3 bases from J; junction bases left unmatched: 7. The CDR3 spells CAGRTGGYYEQYF. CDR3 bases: TGTGCCGGCCGGACAGGGGGTTACTACGAGCAGTACTTC.

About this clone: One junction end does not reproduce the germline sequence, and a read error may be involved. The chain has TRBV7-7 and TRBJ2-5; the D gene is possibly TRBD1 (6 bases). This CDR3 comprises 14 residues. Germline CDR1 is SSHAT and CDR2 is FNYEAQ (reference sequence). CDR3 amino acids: CASSLAGQRETQYF. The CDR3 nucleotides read TGTGCTAGCAGCTTAGCAGGACAGCGGGAGACCCAGTACTTC.

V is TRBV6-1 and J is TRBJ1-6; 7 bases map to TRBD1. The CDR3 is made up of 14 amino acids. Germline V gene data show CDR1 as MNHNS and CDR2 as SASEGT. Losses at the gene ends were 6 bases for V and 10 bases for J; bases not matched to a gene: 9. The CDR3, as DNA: TGTGCCAGCAGATGGGACAGCGGCGGGTCACCCCTCCACTTT. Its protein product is CASRWDSGGSPLHF.

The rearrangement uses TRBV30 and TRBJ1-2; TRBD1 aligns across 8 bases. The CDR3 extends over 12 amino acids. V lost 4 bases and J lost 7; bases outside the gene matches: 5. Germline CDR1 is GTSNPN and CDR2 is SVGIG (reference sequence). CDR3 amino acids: CAWKGQGAGYTF. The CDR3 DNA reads TGTGCCTGGAAAGGACAGGGCGCTGGCTACACCTTC.

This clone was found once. CDR3 loop: CASSLEQVRGGYTF. The CDR3, as DNA: TGTGCCAGCAGCTTAGAACAGGTCAGGGGTGGCTACACCTTC. The chain recombines TRBV7-9 with TRBJ1-2; tentatively, D is TRBD1 (6 bases). The CDR3 spans 14 residues. The germline V gene has CDR1 SEHNR and CDR2 FQNEAQ (reference sequence). V was trimmed by 1 base and J by 7 bases, leaving 13 bases between them.

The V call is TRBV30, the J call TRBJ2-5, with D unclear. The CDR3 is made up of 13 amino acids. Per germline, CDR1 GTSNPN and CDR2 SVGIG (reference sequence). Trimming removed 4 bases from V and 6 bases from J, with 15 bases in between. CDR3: CAWKQVGIQTQYF. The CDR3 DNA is TGTGCCTGGAAGCAGGTTGGGATCCAGACCCAGTACTTC. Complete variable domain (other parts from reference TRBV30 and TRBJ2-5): SQTIHQWPATLVQPVGSPLSLECTVEGTSNPNLYWYRQAAGRGLQLLFYSVGIGQISSEVPQNLSASRPQDRQFILSSKKLLLSDSGFYLCAWKQVGIQTQYFGPGTRLLVL.

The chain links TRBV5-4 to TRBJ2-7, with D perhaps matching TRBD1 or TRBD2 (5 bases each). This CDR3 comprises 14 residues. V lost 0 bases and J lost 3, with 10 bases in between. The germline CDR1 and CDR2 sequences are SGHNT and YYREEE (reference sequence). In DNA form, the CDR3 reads TGTGCCAGCAGCTTGGCCGGGACCTACTACGAGCAGTACTTC. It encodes CASSLAGTYYEQYF.

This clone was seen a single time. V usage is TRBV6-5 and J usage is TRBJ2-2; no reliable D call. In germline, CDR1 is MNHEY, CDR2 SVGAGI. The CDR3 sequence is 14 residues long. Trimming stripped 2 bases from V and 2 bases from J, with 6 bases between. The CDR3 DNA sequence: TGTGCCAGCAGTTACGGGGTTAACACCGGGGAGCTGTTTTTT. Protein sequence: CASSYGVNTGELFF.

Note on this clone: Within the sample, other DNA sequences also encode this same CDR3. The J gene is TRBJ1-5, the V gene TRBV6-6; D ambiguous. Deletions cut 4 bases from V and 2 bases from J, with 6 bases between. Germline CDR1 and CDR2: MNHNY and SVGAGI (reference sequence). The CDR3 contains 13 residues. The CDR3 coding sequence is TGTGCCAGCAGTTCGAGGGGCAATCAGCCCCAGCATTTT. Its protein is CASSSRGNQPQHF.

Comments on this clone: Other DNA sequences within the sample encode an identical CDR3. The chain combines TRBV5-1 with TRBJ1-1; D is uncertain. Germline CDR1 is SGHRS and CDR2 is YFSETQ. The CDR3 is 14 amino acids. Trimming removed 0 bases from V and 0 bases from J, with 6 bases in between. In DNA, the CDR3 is TGCGCCAGCAGCTTGGTAGGGTTGAACACTGAAGCTTTCTTT. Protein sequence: CASSLVGLNTEAFF. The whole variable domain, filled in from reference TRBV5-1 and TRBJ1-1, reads KAGVTQTPRYLIKTRGQQVTLSCSPISGHRSVSWYQQTPGQGLQFLFEYFSETQRNKGNFPGRFSGRQFSNSRSEMNVSTLELGDSALYLCASSLVGLNTEAFFGQGTRLTVV.

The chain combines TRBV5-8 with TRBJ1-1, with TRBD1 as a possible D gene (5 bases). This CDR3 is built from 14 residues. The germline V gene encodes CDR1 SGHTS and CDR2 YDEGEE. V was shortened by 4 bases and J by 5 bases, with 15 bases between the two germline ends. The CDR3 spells CASSPRVAKTEAFF. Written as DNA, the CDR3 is TGTGCCAGCAGCCCCAGGGTGGCAAAAACTGAAGCTTTCTTT. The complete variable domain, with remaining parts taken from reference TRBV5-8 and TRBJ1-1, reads EAGVTQSPTHLIKTRGQQATLRCSPISGHTSVYWYQQALGLGLQFLLWYDEGEERNRGNFPPRFSGRQFPNYSSELNVNALELEDSALYLCASSPRVAKTEAFFGQGTRLTVV.

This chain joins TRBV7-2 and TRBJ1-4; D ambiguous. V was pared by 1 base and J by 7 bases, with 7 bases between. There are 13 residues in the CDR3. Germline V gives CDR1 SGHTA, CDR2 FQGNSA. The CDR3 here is CASSLGVGEKLFF. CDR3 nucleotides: TGTGCCAGCAGCTTAGGTGTGGGTGAAAAACTGTTTTTT.

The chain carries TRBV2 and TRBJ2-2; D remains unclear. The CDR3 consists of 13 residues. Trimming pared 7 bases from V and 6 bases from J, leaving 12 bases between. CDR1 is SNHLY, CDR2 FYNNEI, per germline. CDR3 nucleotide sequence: TGTGCCAGCACCGAGAGCCAGTCCGGGGAGCTGTTTTTT. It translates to CASTESQSGELFF.

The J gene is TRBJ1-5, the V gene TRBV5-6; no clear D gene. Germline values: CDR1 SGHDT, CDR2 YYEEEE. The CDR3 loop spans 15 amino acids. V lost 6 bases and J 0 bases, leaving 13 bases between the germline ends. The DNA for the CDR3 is TGTGCCAGCAACACACGGAGTAATAGCAATCAGCCCCAGCATTTT. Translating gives CASNTRSNSNQPQHF.